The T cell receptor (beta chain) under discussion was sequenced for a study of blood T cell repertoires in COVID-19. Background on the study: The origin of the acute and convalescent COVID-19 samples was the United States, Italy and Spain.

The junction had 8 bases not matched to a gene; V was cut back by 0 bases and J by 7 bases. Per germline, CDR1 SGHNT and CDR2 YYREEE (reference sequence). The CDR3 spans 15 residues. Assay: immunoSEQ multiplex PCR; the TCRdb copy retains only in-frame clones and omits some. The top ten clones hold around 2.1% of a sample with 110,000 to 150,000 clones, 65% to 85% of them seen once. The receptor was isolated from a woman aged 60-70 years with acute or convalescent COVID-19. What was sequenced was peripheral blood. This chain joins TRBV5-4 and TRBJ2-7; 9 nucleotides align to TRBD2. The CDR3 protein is CASSLGSLAGREQYF. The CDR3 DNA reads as TGTGCCAGCAGCTTGGGGTCTCTAGCGGGAAGAGAGCAGTACTTC.